The T cell receptor (beta chain) under discussion was sequenced for a study of OX40 agonist ivuxolimab in advanced cancers. Study details: Patients undergoing dose escalation presented with hepatocellular carcinoma, melanoma, renal cell or head and neck cancer. Findings and limits, study-wide: Expansion of clones was among the lowest in partial responders at 0.1-3.0 mg/kg. Antigen specificity of clonally expanded peripheral T cells was not established.

The CDR3 spans 15 residues. V dropped 0 bases and J dropped 2; count of bases not matched to a gene: 4. Germline CDR1 MGHRA, CDR2 YSYEKL. Assay used: immunoSEQ multiplex PCR; TCRdb lists only in-frame clones, some missing. The table includes more than 50,000 clones, 90% to 95% detected once. On this clone itself: Its antigen is not identified.

The sequences come from CD4+ or CD8+ T cells sorted from blood, collected in a trial of the OX40 agonist ivuxolimab. This chain joins TRBV4-1 and TRBJ2-7; 7 nucleotides align to TRBD1. The source of this sequence is an adult with an advanced solid tumor such as melanoma, head and neck, liver or kidney cancer. CDR3 nucleotides: TGCGCCAGCAGCCAAGAGAGGCAGGGGGCCTACGAGCAGTACTTC. This sequence encodes CASSQERQGAYEQYF.